This TCR beta chain was captured by sequencing in a study of blood T cell repertoires in COVID-19. Study details: Both acute and convalescent COVID-19 samples were obtained from the United States, Italy and Spain. From T cells, B-cell-depleted T cells, or PBMCs came the material, which was cDNA or gDNA.

The V gene's germline CDR1 is MNHEY and CDR2 SMNVEV (reference sequence). V lost 5 bases to trimming and J lost 9 bases, with 14 bases between them. This CDR3 spans 13 amino acids. Per the study methods: Estimation of nucleated cell counts was performed using reference gene primer amplification. Only in-frame clones appear in the TCRdb table, and some are missing; sequencing was by immunoSEQ multiplex PCR. V, J and clone size are taken as reported in that table, and D and trimming were inferred from the DNA itself. Among around 250,000 clones listed, roughly 89% were seen once. J is TRBJ1-3 and V is TRBV27; a possible D gene is TRBD1 (5 bases). The sample was peripheral blood. The origin of this receptor is a woman aged 40 to 55 who had recovered from COVID-19. As DNA, the CDR3 is TGTGCCAGCAGTCAACAGGCGAGTGGCACCATATATTTT. As protein: CASSQQASGTIYF.